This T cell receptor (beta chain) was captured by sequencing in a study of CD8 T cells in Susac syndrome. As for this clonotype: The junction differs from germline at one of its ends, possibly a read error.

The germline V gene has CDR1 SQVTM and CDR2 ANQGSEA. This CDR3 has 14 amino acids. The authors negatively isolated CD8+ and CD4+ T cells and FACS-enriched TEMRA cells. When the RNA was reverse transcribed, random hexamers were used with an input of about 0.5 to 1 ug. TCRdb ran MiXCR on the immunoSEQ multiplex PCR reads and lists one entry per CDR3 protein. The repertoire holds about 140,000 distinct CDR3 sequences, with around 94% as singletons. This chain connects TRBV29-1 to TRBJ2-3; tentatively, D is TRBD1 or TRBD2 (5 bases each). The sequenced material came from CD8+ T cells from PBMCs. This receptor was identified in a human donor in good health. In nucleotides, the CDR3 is TGCAGCCTTTGGGACCTTTGGAGCACTGATACGCAGTATTTT. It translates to CSLWDLWSTDTQYF.